This T cell receptor beta chain was recorded in a study of cytomegalovirus exposure and HLA in healthy donors. Looking at the study overall: In a later analysis, the roughly 110 validation repertoires were reported to have used the same platform as the 550 to 850 first-cohort repertoires.

V lost 6 bases to trimming and J lost 6 bases, with 14 bases between them. The germline CDR1 and CDR2 sequences are SGHTA and FQGNSA. The CDR3 extends over 14 amino acids. The protocol was immunoSEQ multiplex PCR, while the TCRdb copy is restricted to in-frame clones and leaves out a portion. Counted here are around 300,000 clones, approximately 86% occurring once; the ten biggest clones make up 0.9% to 1.1%. On this clone itself: As yet, its antigen is unknown.

General study points: Rarity marked most TCR sequences, yet some public TCRs occurred in many donors. In the 120 validation repertoires, approximately 94% of cluster scores exceeded 0, per a later analysis. The study listed under 200 cytomegalovirus-associated TCR beta chains.

This chain joins TRBV7-2 and TRBJ2-2; perhaps TRBD1 as D (5 bases). This receptor was taken from a young woman in good health and CMV-seronegative. Sequenced input: PBMCs. In nucleotides, the CDR3 is TGTGCCAGCAGTCCGCAGGGTGACGCCGGGGAGCTGTTTTTT. Its protein is CASSPQGDAGELFF.